This T cell receptor (beta chain) was recorded in a study of CD8 T cells in ankylosing spondylitis. General study findings and limits: Apparently characteristic of ankylosing spondylitis blood was a TCR beta motif (fewer than 10 highly homologous variants).

This clonotype was recorded a few times. As yet, its antigen is unknown. This CDR3 is 14 amino acids long. V was clipped by 7 bases and J by 5 bases; unmatched bases: 3. Germline CDR1 is SGHRS and CDR2 is YFSETQ. TCRdb called the 5' RACE reads again in MiXCR, with one record for every CDR3 protein. Of 500,000 or so distinct CDR3 sequences detected, approximately 5% appear once; the ten largest clones hold roughly 3.3%. The chain carries TRBV5-1 and TRBJ2-1; 13 bases align to TRBD2. The clonotype was recovered from a male donor with ankylosing spondylitis. Sequencing was performed on blood, either unsorted or a sorted T cell fraction (not recorded which). The CDR3 is CASRTSGSHNEQFF. DNA of the CDR3: TGCGCCAGCCGGACTAGCGGGAGCCACAATGAGCAGTTCTTC.